Following are 17 T cell receptor beta chains from one sample sequenced in a study of blood T cells in healthy people across ages. The use of a sample-barcoded 5' primer and a J-beta primer mix characterized a second PCR of about 7 to 12 cycles. TCRdb recomputed calls from the 5' RACE reads with MiXCR, one row per CDR3 protein. The sample has 1,300,000 or so distinct CDR3 sequences; roughly 60% are singletons. The sequenced material came from blood. All receptors derive from a man between 18 and 35 years old in good health.

This clonotype came up a few times. The chain combines TRBV7-9 with TRBJ1-5; maybe TRBD1 (5 bases). Per germline, CDR1 SEHNR and CDR2 FQNEAQ (reference sequence). The CDR3 sequence is 14 residues long. Between the trimmed V and J ends, which lost 2 bases and 8 bases, there was a span of 13 bases. In nucleotides, the CDR3 is TGTGCCAGCAGCTTAAATGAGGGGACGGAGCCCCAGCATTTT. Translating gives CASSLNEGTEPQHF.

This chain connects TRBV10-3 to TRBJ2-5; maybe TRBD1 (5 bases). CDR3 size: 12 residues. V was pared by 6 bases and J by 11 bases, with 16 bases between. From germline, CDR1 is ENHRY and CDR2 SYGVKD. CDR3 loop: CAISSGQEAQYF. For the CDR3, the DNA is TGTGCCATCAGCTCAGGACAAGAAGCGCAGTACTTC.

This clonotype occurred many times. The DNA of the CDR3 is TGCAGTGCTAGCGGGGGGTCTCTGTACGAGCAGTACTTC. It translates to CSASGGSLYEQYF. V is TRBV20-1 and J is TRBJ2-7; 7 bases align to TRBD2. Trimming removed 3 bases from V and 4 bases from J; junction bases left unmatched: 6. CDR3 length equals 13 residues. Germline-derived CDR1 and CDR2 are DFQATT and SNEGSKA (reference sequence).

The V gene is TRBV7-2, the J gene TRBJ2-1; no reliable D call. Trimming removed 1 base at V and 0 bases at J, with 7 bases between. The CDR3 is 15 amino acids. Germline CDR1 SGHTA, CDR2 FQGNSA. The CDR3 here is CASSLDGDSYNEQFF. Here the CDR3 DNA reads TGTGCCAGCAGCTTAGACGGAGACTCCTACAATGAGCAGTTCTTC.

Turning to this clonotype: A read error is likely, as this CDR3 ends without the conserved phenylalanine or tryptophan. The CDR3 DNA is TGCAGTGCTAGCTCTAGCGGGGGTTACAATGAGCAGTTCTCC. As protein: CSASSSGGYNEQFS. The genes are TRBV20-1 and TRBJ2-1; 10 nucleotides line up with TRBD2. V dropped 3 bases and J dropped 4; count of bases not matched to a gene: 3. Germline V CDR1 and CDR2: DFQATT, SNEGSKA (reference sequence). This CDR3 has 14 residues.

In its sample, this clonotype was seen a few times. The chain combines TRBV7-9 with TRBJ1-5; D unresolved. This CDR3 is built from 13 residues. V lost 1 base and J lost 5, with 6 bases in between. CDR1 is SEHNR and CDR2 is FQNEAQ in the germline V gene (reference sequence). The CDR3 coding sequence is TGTGCCAGCAGCTTAGACAACCATCAGCCCCAGCATTTT. Protein sequence: CASSLDNHQPQHF.

The J gene is TRBJ2-5, the V gene TRBV6-6, with TRBD1 as a possible D gene (5 bases). The CDR3 is 17 residues long. Germline loops: CDR1 MNHNY, CDR2 SVGAGI (reference sequence). Trimming pared 4 bases from V and 7 bases from J, leaving 25 bases between. CDR3 in DNA: TGTGCCAGCAGTTTACTACGCGGCGGTCAGGGCGAGTCGACCCAGTACTTC. It encodes CASSLLRGGQGESTQYF.

The gene calls are TRBV29-1 and TRBJ2-5; D unclear. V was cut by 3 bases and J by 0 bases, with 8 bases left in between. The germline V gene encodes CDR1 SQVTM and CDR2 ANQGSEA. The CDR3 sequence is 13 residues long. DNA of the CDR3: TGCAGCGTTGATGTCCGGGACCAAGAGACCCAGTACTTC. Translation: CSVDVRDQETQYF.

This clonotype has only a few counts. This chain connects TRBV2 to TRBJ2-7; no clear D gene. The V end lost 2 bases, the J end lost 1 base, and 12 bases lay between the germline ends. The CDR3 contains 15 residues. Germline V gene lookup returns CDR1 SNHLY and CDR2 FYNNEI. The chain's CDR3 is CASSEFRALSYEQYF. The CDR3 coding sequence is TGTGCCAGCAGTGAATTTCGGGCCCTATCCTACGAGCAGTACTTC.

V usage is TRBV20-1 and J usage is TRBJ1-1; the D gene is possibly TRBD1 (6 bases). In germline, CDR1 is DFQATT, CDR2 SNEGSKA (reference sequence). Trimming pared 0 bases from V and 1 base from J, leaving 12 bases between. The CDR3 is 15 residues long. The chain's CDR3 is CSARDGGAGNTEAFF. The CDR3 DNA reads TGCAGTGCTAGAGATGGGGGCGCGGGGAACACTGAAGCTTTCTTT.

Comments on this clonotype: A much more abundant neighbour one base away suggests this may be a read error. The rearrangement links TRBV5-1 to TRBJ2-7, with 8 bases that match TRBD1. This CDR3 is built from 14 residues. Trimming at V came to 4 bases and at J to 2 bases, leaving 5 bases not matched to a gene. Per germline, CDR1 SGHRS and CDR2 YFSETQ. The CDR3 DNA sequence: TGCGCCAGCAGCCAAAAACAGGGGGCCTACGAGCAGTACTTC. Residues: CASSQKQGAYEQYF.

This clonotype was recorded once. This chain joins TRBV6-5 and TRBJ1-5; the D gene is possibly TRBD1 (5 bases). The V gene's germline CDR1 is MNHEY and CDR2 SVGAGI. This CDR3 has 13 residues. V lost 7 bases, J lost 3 bases, and 10 bases lay in between. CDR3 sequence: CASKRQINQPQHF. CDR3 nucleotides: TGTGCCAGCAAAAGACAGATCAATCAGCCCCAGCATTTT.

V gene TRBV27 combines with J gene TRBJ2-7; TRBD2 aligns across 8 bases. The V gene end was trimmed by 4 bases and the J gene end by 3 bases; junction bases not matched to a gene: 8. Germline CDR1 reads MNHEY; CDR2 reads SMNVEV (reference sequence). The CDR3 consists of 15 residues. The CDR3 DNA reads TGTGCCAGCAGTTCTATAGGACTAGCAAGCTACGAGCAGTACTTC. Amino acids: CASSSIGLASYEQYF.

V and J are TRBV2 and TRBJ2-1, with a tentative D call TRBD1 (6 bases). This CDR3 contains 14 residues. Trimming removed 9 bases at V and 9 bases at J, with 21 bases between. CDR1 SNHLY and CDR2 FYNNEI come from the germline V gene. The CDR3 loop reads CARTGLSGLGEQFF. CDR3 DNA sequence: TGTGCCAGGACAGGTTTAAGTGGGTTGGGTGAGCAGTTCTTC.

The chain carries TRBV6-2 or TRBV6-3 and TRBJ2-5; tentatively, D is TRBD1 or TRBD2 (6 bases each). The DNA matches TRBJ2-7 better at its end, which makes the J call doubtful. The CDR3 length is 17 residues. Germline CDR1 MNHEY, CDR2 SVGEGT. As DNA, the CDR3 is TGTGCCAGCAGTTACCAACCGGAGGTAGGGGGGATGGACGAGCAGTACTTC. Protein: CASSYQPEVGGMDEQYF.

The chain combines TRBV7-6 with TRBJ2-7; 7 nucleotides line up with TRBD1. The junction had 10 bases not matched to a gene; V was cut back by 5 bases and J by 0 bases. The CDR3 extends over 16 amino acids. Germline V CDR1 and CDR2: SGHVS, FNYEAQ. In DNA, the CDR3 is TGTGCCAGCAGCACAAACAGGGGACGCAGCTCCTACGAGCAGTACTTC. This gives the protein CASSTNRGRSSYEQYF.

The V call is TRBV29-1, the J call TRBJ2-5; D gene ambiguous. The DNA end is a closer match to TRBJ2-7, so the J assignment may be wrong. The CDR3 sequence is 15 residues long. Germline values: CDR1 SQVTM, CDR2 ANQGSEA. As DNA, the CDR3 is TGCAGCGTTTGCCCAATATACCTAGAAGAAGGCGAGCAGTACTTC. Translated: CSVCPIYLEEGEQYF.